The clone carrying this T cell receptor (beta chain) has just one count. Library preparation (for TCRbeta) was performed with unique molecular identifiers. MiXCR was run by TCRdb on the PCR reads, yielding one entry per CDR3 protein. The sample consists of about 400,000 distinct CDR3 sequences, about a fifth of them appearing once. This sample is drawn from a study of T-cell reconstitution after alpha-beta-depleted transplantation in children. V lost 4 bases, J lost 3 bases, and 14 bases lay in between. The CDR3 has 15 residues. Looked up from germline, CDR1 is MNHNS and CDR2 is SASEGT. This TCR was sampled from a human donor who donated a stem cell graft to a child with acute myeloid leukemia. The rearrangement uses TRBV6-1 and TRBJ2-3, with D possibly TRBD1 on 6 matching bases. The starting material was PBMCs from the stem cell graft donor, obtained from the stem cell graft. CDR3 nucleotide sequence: TGTGCCAGCAGTGCCGGGACAATGGTAACAGATACGCAGTATTTT. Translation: CASSAGTMVTDTQYF.